A single sample gave rise to the 30 T cell receptor beta chains below, sequenced in a study of human T cells and chemical hapten exposure. Someone pulled total RNA out of unfractionated whole blood. One entry per CDR3 protein, called by TCRdb with MiXCR from the 5' RACE reads. The sample carries 110,000 to 150,000 distinct CDR3 sequences, roughly 4% recorded once. These receptors were collected from a female donor in good health.

This clonotype came up a few times. The rearrangement uses TRBV7-2 and TRBJ2-5; 7 positions match TRBD2. Germline values: CDR1 SGHTA, CDR2 FQGNSA. CDR3 length: 14 amino acids. The V gene end was trimmed by 5 bases and the J gene end by 5 bases; junction bases not matched to a gene: 8. In DNA, the CDR3 is TGTGCCAGCAGCGCCCAGCGGGGTAGGGAGACCCAGTACTTC. Translating it yields CASSAQRGRETQYF.

This clonotype was counted ten times or more. The chain combines TRBV13 with TRBJ1-6, with D unresolved. The germline gives CDR1 PRHDT, CDR2 FYEKMQ (reference sequence). The V end lost 8 bases, the J end lost 7 bases, and 21 bases lay between the germline ends. The CDR3 is 16 amino acids. The CDR3 spells CASLWTTAGQNSPLHF. The CDR3 region has the DNA TGTGCCAGCTTGTGGACGACGGCGGGTCAAAATTCACCCCTCCACTTT.

This clonotype was seen many times. V and J are TRBV5-1 and TRBJ2-5, with 7 bases lining up with TRBD1. With V trimmed by 4 bases and J by 5 bases, 11 bases remained unmatched. The CDR3 is made up of 15 amino acids. Germline CDR1 is SGHRS and CDR2 is YFSETQ. The CDR3 is CASSRDRVFRETQYF. The DNA for the CDR3 is TGCGCCAGCAGCAGAGACAGGGTCTTCCGCGAGACCCAGTACTTC.

This clonotype was observed many times. The chain has TRBV7-2 and TRBJ1-3, with D unresolved. The CDR3 runs to 14 residues. Germline V gives CDR1 SGHTA, CDR2 FQGNSA. V was cut by 6 bases and J by 0 bases, with 9 bases left in between. The CDR3 protein is CASRQGGSGNTIYF. The CDR3 DNA follows: TGTGCCAGCAGACAAGGAGGCTCTGGAAACACCATATATTTT. The full variable domain, in which reference TRBV7-2 and TRBJ1-3 provide the parts outside the CDR3, is GAGVSQSPSNKVTEKGKDVELRCDPISGHTALYWYRQSLGQGLEFLIYFQGNSAPDKSGLPSDRFSAERTGGSVSTLTIQRTQQEDSAVYLCASRQGGSGNTIYFGEGSWLTVV.

This clonotype has at least ten counts. CDR3 coding DNA: TGTGCCAGCAGTTCCATAGCGGGGGGCGGTAAATATTCTACCTACGAGCAGTACTTC. This codes for CASSSIAGGGKYSTYEQYF. This rearrangement joins TRBV6-6 to TRBJ2-7; 10 nucleotides align to TRBD2. This CDR3 comprises 19 residues. V gave up 4 bases and J gave up 2 bases; unmatched junction bases: 17. Germline V gene lookup returns CDR1 MNHNY and CDR2 SVGAGI (reference sequence).

This clonotype was found many times. The chain has TRBV12-3 or TRBV12-4 and TRBJ1-2; no firm D call. This CDR3 region has 12 residues. V dropped 5 bases and J dropped 6 bases, with 10 bases sitting between them. The CDR3 nucleotides read TGTGCCAGCAGTCCAAAGACCGATGGCTACACCTTC. It yields the protein CASSPKTDGYTF.

This clonotype was seen ten or more times. The chain combines TRBV11-2 with TRBJ2-1; 8 bases are a match to TRBD1. With V trimmed by 5 bases and J by 3 bases, 9 bases remained unmatched. Germline V CDR1 and CDR2: SGHAT, FQNNGV. This CDR3 comprises 16 residues. CDR3 in amino acids: CASSRDRGPGYNEQFF. DNA for the CDR3: TGTGCCAGCAGCCGAGACAGGGGTCCGGGCTACAATGAGCAGTTCTTC.

At least ten counts were recorded for this clonotype. This chain's CDR3 is CASSAGGIYEQYF. DNA for the CDR3: TGTGCCAGCAGTGCCGGGGGCATTTACGAGCAGTACTTC. This sequence joins TRBV6-1 and TRBJ2-7; D may be TRBD1 or TRBD2 (6 bases each). Deletions cut 4 bases from V and 4 bases from J, with 11 bases between. Germline CDR1 is MNHNS and CDR2 is SASEGT. This CDR3 comprises 13 residues.

There are many counts of this clonotype. The V and J genes are TRBV7-2 and TRBJ2-3; maybe TRBD2 (6 bases). The CDR3 runs to 20 residues. Looked up from germline, CDR1 is SGHTA and CDR2 is FQGNSA. Deletions cut 4 bases from V and 1 base from J, with 27 bases between. The CDR3 protein is CASSSSTEWGLRKGTDTQYF. The CDR3 DNA follows: TGTGCCAGCAGCTCTTCCACTGAGTGGGGACTCCGCAAGGGCACAGATACGCAGTATTTT. The full variable domain, in which reference TRBV7-2 and TRBJ2-3 provide the parts outside the CDR3, is GAGVSQSPSNKVTEKGKDVELRCDPISGHTALYWYRQSLGQGLEFLIYFQGNSAPDKSGLPSDRFSAERTGGSVSTLTIQRTQQEDSAVYLCASSSSTEWGLRKGTDTQYFGPGTRLTVL.

This clonotype was observed a few times. V and J are TRBV4-3 and TRBJ2-7, with 8 bases that match TRBD2. From germline, CDR1 is LGHNA and CDR2 YSLEER. The CDR3 is 16 residues long. The V gene end was trimmed by 1 base and the J gene end by 5 bases; junction bases not matched to a gene: 10. The CDR3 spells CASSQGTAGGGDEQYF. As DNA, the CDR3 is TGCGCCAGCAGCCAAGGAACGGCGGGAGGCGGGGACGAGCAGTACTTC.

This chain uses TRBV2 with TRBJ2-1; D might be TRBD2 (7 bases). The germline CDR1 and CDR2 sequences are SNHLY and FYNNEI. The CDR3 sequence is 18 residues long. Trimming pared 1 base from V and 6 bases from J, leaving 22 bases between. The CDR3 region has the DNA TGTGCCAGCAGTGAAGTTATGGGGCGGGGGCTGAGGACCAATGAGCAGTTCTTC. This translates into CASSEVMGRGLRTNEQFF.

This clonotype was seen at least ten times. V usage is TRBV7-9 and J usage is TRBJ1-5, with unresolved D. Germline V gives CDR1 SEHNR, CDR2 FQNEAQ (reference sequence). The CDR3 extends over 14 amino acids. The ends were cut back, 2 bases at V and 3 bases at J, with 8 bases in the middle. Written as DNA, the CDR3 is TGTGCCAGCAGCTTACAGGACCTCAATCAGCCCCAGCATTTT. Amino acids: CASSLQDLNQPQHF.

There are many counts of this clonotype. The rearrangement uses TRBV5-1 and TRBJ2-4, with 7 bases lining up with TRBD1. The germline V gene encodes CDR1 SGHRS and CDR2 YFSETQ. Germline trimming cut 3 bases from V and 0 bases from J; bases unmatched to any gene: 6. CDR3 length: 16 residues. DNA for the CDR3: TGCGCCAGCAGCTCGGGACAGCGTCTAGCCAAAAACATTCAGTACTTC. Its translation: CASSSGQRLAKNIQYF.

This clonotype was recorded at least ten times. CDR3 sequence reads: CASSIRTSGVNEQFF. CDR3 nucleotides: TGTGCCAGTAGTATCCGGACTAGCGGGGTCAATGAGCAGTTCTTC. V gene TRBV19 combines with J gene TRBJ2-1; 12 nucleotides match TRBD2. This CDR3 has 15 amino acids. Germline assignment: CDR1 LNHDA and CDR2 SQIVND (reference sequence). V trimming: 3 bases; J trimming: 6 bases; junction bases outside the gene matches: 3.

This clonotype was observed many times. The V call is TRBV2, the J call TRBJ1-2; D not resolved. CDR3 length: 12 residues. Germline V lookup: CDR1 SNHLY, CDR2 FYNNEI. Deletions cut 8 bases from V and 2 bases from J, with 9 bases between. CDR3 sequence: CASSGGNYGYTF. In nucleotides, the CDR3 is TGTGCCAGCTCGGGCGGGAACTATGGCTACACCTTC.

The sample holds many counts of this clonotype. The chain joins TRBV25-1 to TRBJ1-3; no reliable D call. The CDR3 is made up of 17 amino acids. Trimming took off 2 bases at V and 1 base at J, with 15 bases between the two ends. CDR1 MGHDK and CDR2 SYGVNS come from the germline V gene. The CDR3 DNA is TGTGCCAGCAGTGAACAATCGGCCTTTCGTTCTGGAAACACCATATATTTT. This translates into CASSEQSAFRSGNTIYF. Full variable domain (outside the CDR3, taken from reference TRBV25-1 and TRBJ1-3): EADIYQTPRYLVIGTGKKITLECSQTMGHDKMYWYQQDPGMELHLIHYSYGVNSTEKGDLSSESTVSRIRTEHFPLTLESARPSHTSQYLCASSEQSAFRSGNTIYFGEGSWLTVV.

This clonotype occurred a few times. Possible read error: a much larger clone is one base away. The J gene is TRBJ2-7, the V gene TRBV7-2; 10 bases are a match to TRBD1. This CDR3 region has 15 residues. CDR1 and CDR2 from the germline V gene are SGHTA and FQGNSA. J was trimmed by 5 bases and V by 5 bases; bases with no gene match: 9. CDR3 sequence: CASSPQTGGTDEQYF. The CDR3 DNA reads TGTGCCAGCAGCCCACAGACAGGGGGCACGGACGAGCAGTACTTC.

This clonotype was found many times. J is TRBJ1-5 and V is TRBV15; no firm D call. The CDR3 loop spans 14 amino acids. Germline V gene data show CDR1 as LNHNV and CDR2 as YYDKDF (reference sequence). Trimming cost V 1 base and J 7 bases, with 11 bases left between them. CDR3: CATSRGETGQPQHF. As DNA, the CDR3 is TGTGCCACCAGCAGAGGGGAGACTGGACAGCCCCAGCATTTT.

This clonotype was recorded at least ten times. The J gene is TRBJ2-7, the V gene TRBV5-1; D is perhaps TRBD1 or TRBD2 (6 bases each). CDR3 length equals 15 residues. Trimming cost V 4 bases and J 2 bases, with 16 bases left between them. CDR1 SGHRS and CDR2 YFSETQ come from the germline V gene. The CDR3 loop reads CASSPWPGAAYEQYF. CDR3 nucleotide sequence: TGCGCCAGCAGCCCGTGGCCGGGGGCGGCCTACGAGCAGTACTTC.

This chain connects TRBV6-1 to TRBJ2-1, with a possible D match to TRBD1 (5 bases). V was shortened by 2 bases and J by 7 bases, with 12 bases between the two germline ends. Looked up from germline, CDR1 is MNHNS and CDR2 is SASEGT. This CDR3 is built from 14 residues. CDR3 residues: CASSELQAANEQFF. The CDR3 DNA is TGTGCCAGCAGTGAACTACAGGCGGCTAATGAGCAGTTCTTC.

The V and J genes are TRBV5-1 and TRBJ2-5; D tentatively fits TRBD1 or TRBD2 (6 bases each). Germline V gene lookup returns CDR1 SGHRS and CDR2 YFSETQ. The CDR3 spans 13 residues. The V and J ends lost 3 bases and 3 bases respectively, with 9 bases between them. The CDR3 nucleotides are TGCGCCAGCAGCTGCGGGACAAAAGAGACCCAGTACTTC. Its translation: CASSCGTKETQYF.

This clonotype was observed at least ten times. This chain uses TRBV28 with TRBJ1-5; 7 nucleotides agree with TRBD1. The CDR3 spans 17 residues. Looked up from germline, CDR1 is MDHEN and CDR2 is SYDVKM. Trimming cost V 2 bases and J 3 bases; bases outside gene matches: 10. This chain's CDR3 is CASSLPTGAKVNQPQHF. CDR3 nucleotide sequence: TGTGCCAGCAGTTTACCCACAGGGGCAAAGGTCAATCAGCCCCAGCATTTT.

This clonotype was observed many times. This chain joins TRBV30 and TRBJ2-7, with TRBD1 matching 11 bases. Germline CDR1 GTSNPN, CDR2 SVGIG (reference sequence). This CDR3 has 13 amino acids. V lost 3 bases to trimming and J lost 4 bases; unmatched junction nucleotides: 2. CDR3 protein: CAWSGTGGYEQYF. Here the CDR3 DNA reads TGTGCCTGGAGCGGGACAGGGGGATACGAGCAGTACTTC.

In this sample, this clonotype turned up many times. The chain joins TRBV10-3 to TRBJ1-4, with 9 bases lining up with TRBD1. V lost 10 bases and J lost 5; bases outside the gene matches: 8. CDR3 length: 14 residues. In germline, CDR1 is ENHRY, CDR2 SYGVKD. The CDR3 bases are TGTGCCACGGCCTCCGGGACAGGGAATGAAAAACTGTTTTTT. Protein product: CATASGTGNEKLFF.

This clonotype was observed many times. This chain links TRBV5-4 with TRBJ1-1; D is uncertain. The germline V gene has CDR1 SGHNT and CDR2 YYREEE (reference sequence). The length of the CDR3 is 12 residues. Deletions cut 0 bases from V and 5 bases from J, with 5 bases between. Here the CDR3 DNA reads TGTGCCAGCAGCTTGGCAACGACTGAAGCTTTCTTT. Protein product: CASSLATTEAFF.

This clonotype was seen a few times. The chain recombines TRBV18 with TRBJ1-4; unclear D gene. Germline V gene data show CDR1 as KGHSH and CDR2 as LQKENI. The CDR3 spans 14 residues. Trimming cost V 4 bases and J 0 bases, with 6 bases left between them. CDR3 residues: CASSRASTNEKLFF. The CDR3 bases are TGTGCCAGCTCACGGGCCTCAACTAATGAAAAACTGTTTTTT.

The rearrangement joins TRBV12-3 or TRBV12-4 to TRBJ1-2; possibly TRBD1 for D (6 bases). Trimming left V 8 bases short and J 4 bases short, with 11 bases between. This CDR3 region has 12 residues. CDR3 in DNA: TGTGCCAGCTCCCGACAGGCCTATGGCTACACCTTC. Protein product: CASSRQAYGYTF.

This clonotype appeared a few times. The gene calls are TRBV5-8 and TRBJ1-5; possible D gene TRBD1, 6 bases. With 4 bases removed from V and 3 bases from J, the gap between germline ends came to 17 bases. The germline V gene has CDR1 SGHTS and CDR2 YDEGEE. The CDR3 is 16 amino acids. The CDR3, as DNA: TGTGCCAGCAGCCCCCCCCGGGGGGCGAACAATCAGCCCCAGCATTTT. As protein: CASSPPRGANNQPQHF.

In its sample, this clonotype was seen many times. The genes are TRBV7-2 and TRBJ2-1, with 10 bases lining up with TRBD2. The V gene end was trimmed by 2 bases and the J gene end by 9 bases; junction bases not matched to a gene: 10. CDR3 length: 16 amino acids. Germline CDR1 is SGHTA and CDR2 is FQGNSA. The CDR3 sequence is CASSLILSGGASEQFF. The CDR3 DNA follows: TGTGCCAGCAGCTTAATTCTAAGCGGGGGGGCCAGTGAGCAGTTCTTC.

The chain links TRBV6-5 to TRBJ1-3; D not certain. V lost 6 bases and J lost 3, with 3 bases in between. The CDR3 length is 11 residues. Germline CDR1 and CDR2: MNHEY and SVGAGI. The CDR3 loop is CASRGGNTIYF. The CDR3 nucleotides read TGTGCCAGCAGGGGTGGAAACACCATATATTTT.